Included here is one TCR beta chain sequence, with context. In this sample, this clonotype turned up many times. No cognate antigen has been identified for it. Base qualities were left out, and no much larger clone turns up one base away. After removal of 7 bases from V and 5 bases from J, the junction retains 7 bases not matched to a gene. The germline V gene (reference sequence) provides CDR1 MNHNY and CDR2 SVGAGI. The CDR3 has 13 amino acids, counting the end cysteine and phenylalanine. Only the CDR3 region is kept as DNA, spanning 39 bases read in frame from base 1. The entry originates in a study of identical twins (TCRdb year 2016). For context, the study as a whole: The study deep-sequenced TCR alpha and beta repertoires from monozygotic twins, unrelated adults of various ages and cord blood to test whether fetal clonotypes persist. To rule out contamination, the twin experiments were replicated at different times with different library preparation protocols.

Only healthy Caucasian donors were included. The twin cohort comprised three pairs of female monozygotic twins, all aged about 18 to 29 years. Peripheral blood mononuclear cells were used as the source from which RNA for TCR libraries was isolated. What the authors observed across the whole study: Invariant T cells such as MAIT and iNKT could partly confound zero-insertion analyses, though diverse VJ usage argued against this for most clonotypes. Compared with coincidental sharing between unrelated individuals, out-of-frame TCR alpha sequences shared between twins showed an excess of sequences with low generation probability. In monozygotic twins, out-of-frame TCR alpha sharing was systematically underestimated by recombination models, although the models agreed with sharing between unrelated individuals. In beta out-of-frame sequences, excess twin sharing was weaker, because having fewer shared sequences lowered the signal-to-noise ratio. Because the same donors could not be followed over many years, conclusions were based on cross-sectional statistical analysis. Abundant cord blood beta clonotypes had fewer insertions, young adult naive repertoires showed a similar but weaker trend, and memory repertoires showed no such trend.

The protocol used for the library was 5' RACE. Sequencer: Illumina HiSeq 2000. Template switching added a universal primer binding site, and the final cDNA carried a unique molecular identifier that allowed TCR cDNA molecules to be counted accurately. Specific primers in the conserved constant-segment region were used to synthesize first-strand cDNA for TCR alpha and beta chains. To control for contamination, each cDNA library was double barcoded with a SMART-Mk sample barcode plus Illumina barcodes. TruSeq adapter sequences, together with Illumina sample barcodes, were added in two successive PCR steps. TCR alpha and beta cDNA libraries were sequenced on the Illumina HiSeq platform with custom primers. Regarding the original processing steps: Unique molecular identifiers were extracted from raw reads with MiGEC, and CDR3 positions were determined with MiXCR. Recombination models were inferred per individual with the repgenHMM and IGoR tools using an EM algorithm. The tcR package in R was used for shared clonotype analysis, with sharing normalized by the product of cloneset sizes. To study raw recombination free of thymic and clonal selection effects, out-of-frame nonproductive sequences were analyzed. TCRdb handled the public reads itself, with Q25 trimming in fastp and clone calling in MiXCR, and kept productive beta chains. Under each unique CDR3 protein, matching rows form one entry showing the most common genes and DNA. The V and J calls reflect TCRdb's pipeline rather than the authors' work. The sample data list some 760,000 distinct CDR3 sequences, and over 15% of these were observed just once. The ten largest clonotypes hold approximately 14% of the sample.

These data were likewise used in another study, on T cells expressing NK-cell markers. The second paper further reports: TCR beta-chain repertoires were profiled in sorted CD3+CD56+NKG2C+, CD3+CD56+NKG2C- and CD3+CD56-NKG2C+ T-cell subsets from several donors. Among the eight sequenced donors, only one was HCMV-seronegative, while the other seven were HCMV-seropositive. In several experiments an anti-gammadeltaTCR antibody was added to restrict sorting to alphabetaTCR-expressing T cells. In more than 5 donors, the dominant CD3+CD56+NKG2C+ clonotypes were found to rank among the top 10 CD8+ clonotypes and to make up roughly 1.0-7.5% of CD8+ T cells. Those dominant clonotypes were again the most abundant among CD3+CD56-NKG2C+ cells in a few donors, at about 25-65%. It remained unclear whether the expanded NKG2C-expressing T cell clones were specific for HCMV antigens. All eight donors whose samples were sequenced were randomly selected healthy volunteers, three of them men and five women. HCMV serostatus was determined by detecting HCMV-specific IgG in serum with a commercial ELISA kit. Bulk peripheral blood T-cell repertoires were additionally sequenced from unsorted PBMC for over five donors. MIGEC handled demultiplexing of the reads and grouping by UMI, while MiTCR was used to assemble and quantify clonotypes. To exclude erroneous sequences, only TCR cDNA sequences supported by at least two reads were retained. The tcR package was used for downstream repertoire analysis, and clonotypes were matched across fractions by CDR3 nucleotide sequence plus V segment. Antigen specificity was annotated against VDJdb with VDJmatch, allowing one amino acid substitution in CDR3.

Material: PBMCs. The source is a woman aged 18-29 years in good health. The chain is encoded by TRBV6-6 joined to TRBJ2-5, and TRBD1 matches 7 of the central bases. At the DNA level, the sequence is TGTGCCAGCAATAGGGGGCCTGGGGAGACCCAGTACTTC. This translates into CASNRGPGETQYF.